Sequencing of this T cell receptor (beta chain) was carried out in a study of T cell responses to AZD1222 COVID-19 vaccine. Study outcomes and limitations: At study baseline, merely a handful of AZD1222 recipients were seropositive.

The protocol was immunoSEQ multiplex PCR, while the TCRdb copy is restricted to in-frame clones and leaves out a portion. The sample lists 90,000 to 120,000 clones; about 93% were seen once. For this clone: The antigen is undetermined.

The length of the CDR3 is 17 residues. The sequence was obtained from an adult in good health. V and J are TRBV21-1 and TRBJ1-2; the table's D call of TRBD1 was not tested on the DNA. TRBV21-1 is termed a pseudogene. This sample comprised peripheral blood, obtained on day 0 of AZD1222 vaccination. CDR3 amino acids: CASSPRAPQGSDYGYTF. The CDR3 DNA reads as TGTGCCAGCAGCCCCCGGGCCCCCCAGGGGTCCGACTATGGCTACACCTTC.